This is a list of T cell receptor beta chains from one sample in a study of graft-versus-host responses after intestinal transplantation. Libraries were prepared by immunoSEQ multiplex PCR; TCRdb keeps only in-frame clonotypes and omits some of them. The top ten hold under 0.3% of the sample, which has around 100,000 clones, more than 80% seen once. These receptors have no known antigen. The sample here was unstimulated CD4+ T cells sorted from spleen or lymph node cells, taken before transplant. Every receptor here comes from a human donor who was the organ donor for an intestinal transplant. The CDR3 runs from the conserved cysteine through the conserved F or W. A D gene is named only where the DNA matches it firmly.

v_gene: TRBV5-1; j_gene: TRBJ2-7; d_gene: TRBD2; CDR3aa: CASSFGPGTTYYEQYF; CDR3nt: TGCGCCAGCAGCTTTGGGCCCGGGACTACTTACTACGAGCAGTACTTC
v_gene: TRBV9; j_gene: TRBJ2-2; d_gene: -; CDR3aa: CASSVSPNTGELFF; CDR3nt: TGTGCCAGCAGCGTATCTCCGAACACCGGGGAGCTGTTTTTT
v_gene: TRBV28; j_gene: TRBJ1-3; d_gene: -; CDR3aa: CASSLGAGRNTIYF; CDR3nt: TGTGCCAGCAGTTTAGGCGCAGGGCGAAACACCATATATTTT
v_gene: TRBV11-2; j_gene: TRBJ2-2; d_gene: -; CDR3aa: CASSSSWEKNTGELFF; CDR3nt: TGTGCCAGCAGCTCCTCGTGGGAGAAGAACACCGGGGAGCTGTTTTTT
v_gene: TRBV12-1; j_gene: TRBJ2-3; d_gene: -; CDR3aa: CASSFIPGQTTDTQYF; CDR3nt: TGTGCCAGCAGCTTTATCCCCGGGCAAACCACAGATACGCAGTATTTT
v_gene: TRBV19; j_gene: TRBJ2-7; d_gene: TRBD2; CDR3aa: CASSRALAGGGGWYEQYF; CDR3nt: TGTGCCAGTAGTAGGGCACTAGCGGGTGGTGGTGGGTGGTACGAGCAGTACTTC
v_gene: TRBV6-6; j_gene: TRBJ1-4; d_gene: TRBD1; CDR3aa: CASGPQGAANEKLFF; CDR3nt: TGTGCCAGCGGGCCCCAGGGGGCGGCTAATGAAAAACTGTTTTTT
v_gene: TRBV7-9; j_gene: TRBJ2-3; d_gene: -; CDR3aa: CASSSWADTQYF; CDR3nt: TGTGCCAGCAGCTCCTGGGCAGATACGCAGTATTTT
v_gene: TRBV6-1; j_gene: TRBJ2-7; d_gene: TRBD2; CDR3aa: CASTVAGGRYEQYF; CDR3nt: TGTGCCAGCACGGTAGCGGGGGGGAGGTACGAGCAGTACTTC
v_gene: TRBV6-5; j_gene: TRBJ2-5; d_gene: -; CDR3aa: CASSYSTVSETQYF; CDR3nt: TGTGCCAGCAGTTACTCGACGGTGTCAGAGACCCAGTACTTC
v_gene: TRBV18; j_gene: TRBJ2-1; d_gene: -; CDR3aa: CASSPGLLYNEQFF; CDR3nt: TGTGCCAGCTCCCCGGGGCTCCTCTACAATGAGCAGTTCTTC